This T cell receptor beta chain was identified during a study of response to subunit inactivated influenza vaccine. The V gene's germline CDR1 is SGDLS and CDR2 YYNGEE. V dropped 3 bases and J dropped 6; count of bases not matched to a gene: 7. CDR3 length equals 16 residues. This clonotype was found a few times. TCRdb processed the RT-PCR reads anew with MiXCR; each CDR3 protein has one entry. The profile shows 400,000 to 650,000 distinct CDR3 sequences, less than 7.5% of them singletons. This chain uses TRBV9 with TRBJ2-2; 11 bases are shared with TRBD1. The specimen was PBMCs from blood, collected less than 25 months after vaccination. This TCR was recovered from a man aged 50-75 years who received an inactivated influenza vaccine. DNA of the CDR3: TGTGCCAGCAGCGCAGGACAGGGGGCGGTTGCCGGGGAGCTGTTTTTT. Amino acid sequence: CASSAGQGAVAGELFF. The complete variable domain, with remaining parts taken from reference TRBV9 and TRBJ2-2, reads DSGVTQTPKHLITATGQRVTLRCSPRSGDLSVYWYQQSLDQGLQFLIQYYNGEERAKGNILERFSAQQFPDLHSELNLSSLELGDSALYFCASSAGQGAVAGELFFGEGSRLTVL.